This TCR beta chain was recorded in a study of response to subunit inactivated influenza vaccine. Germline V gene sequence: CDR1 DFQATT, CDR2 SNEGSKA (reference sequence). V lost 3 bases and J 5 bases, leaving 14 bases between the germline ends. There are 14 residues in the CDR3. TCRdb recomputed calls from the RT-PCR reads with MiXCR, one row per CDR3 protein. The data show over 450,000 distinct CDR3 sequences, around 13% seen once. The chain combines TRBV20-1 with TRBJ1-5; D might be TRBD1 (6 bases). The TCR was taken from a man in his forties or fifties who received an inactivated influenza vaccine. The sample consisted of PBMCs from blood, taken 40 to 50 days after vaccination. CDR3: CSASRGLGYQPQHF. For the CDR3, the DNA is TGCAGTGCTAGTAGGGGGTTGGGGTATCAGCCCCAGCATTTT.